This note documents a single TCR beta chain sequence. Its antigen is unknown. The entry originates in a study of shared clonotypes between healthy human individuals. Study context: Donor composition was a couple of women and three men, aged 18 to 49.

Once extracted for a subset, genomic DNA was divided evenly among several immunoSEQ plates. The data were produced by immunoSEQ multiplex PCR, yet TCRdb's version contains in-frame clones alone and is incomplete. The sample carries 2.3 million or so clones, about 92% recorded once. This CDR3 is built from 12 residues. The V end was cut by 3 bases, the J end by 5 bases, with 7 bases between. Germline CDR1 LNHNV, CDR2 YYDKDF (reference sequence). Study results and caveats: Generally, naive subsets came out with larger estimated richness than memory subsets. It was the non-shared clonotypes that had lower generation probabilities than clonotypes shared by all four donors.

This sequence was found in a man younger than 35 in good health. Some clones in this sample may be carry-over from other donors' samples. The chain employs TRBV15 and TRBJ2-5, with TRBD2 as a possible D gene (5 bases). The source material was naive CD4+ T cells from PBMCs. Subset denoted: CD45RA+ positively selected. For the CDR3, the DNA is TGTGCCACCAGCAGCCGGAGGGAGACCCAGTACTTC. Its protein product is CATSSRRETQYF.